A selection of T cell receptor beta chains follows, all from one sample in a study of blood T cell repertoires in COVID-19. Using immunoSEQ multiplex PCR, the repertoire was profiled, and TCRdb retains in-frame clones only, with some absent. In the table there are 170,000 or so clones, 86% of which are singletons. The sequenced sample was peripheral blood. Receptors originate from a man aged 50-60 years with active or convalescent COVID-19. Each CDR3 is given with its conserved first and last residue. A D gene is named only where the DNA matches it firmly. Not every row has a clone size; where given, it reads once, few, many or a size class.

j_gene: TRBJ1-2
v_gene: TRBV10-3
abundance: few
d_gene: TRBD1
CDR3nt: TGTGCCATCAGTGAGTCTTCGGGCGGGACAGTCTATGGCTACACCTTC
CDR3aa: CAISESSGGTVYGYTF

j_gene: TRBJ2-3
v_gene: TRBV28
abundance: -
d_gene: -
CDR3nt: TGTGCCAGCAGTTTAGCGGGGCCGGTCACAGATACGCAGTATTTT
CDR3aa: CASSLAGPVTDTQYF

j_gene: TRBJ1-2
v_gene: TRBV5-1
abundance: -
d_gene: TRBD1
CDR3nt: TGCGCCAGCAGGGAAGGGACAGGGGCTTATGGCTACACCTTC
CDR3aa: CASREGTGAYGYTF

j_gene: TRBJ1-6
v_gene: TRBV4-3
abundance: -
d_gene: -
CDR3nt: TGCGCCAGCAGCCCGCAGTCCAGTATTAATAATTCACCCCTCCACTTT
CDR3aa: CASSPQSSINNSPLHF

j_gene: TRBJ1-1
v_gene: TRBV13
abundance: -
d_gene: TRBD1
CDR3nt: TGTGCCAGCAGCCTGAGGACAGGGAGAGGACCGTCTGAAGCTTTCTTT
CDR3aa: CASSLRTGRGPSEAFF

j_gene: TRBJ2-7
v_gene: TRBV10-2
abundance: -
d_gene: TRBD2
CDR3nt: TGCGCCAGCCACGGGACTAGCGGGAGCCCTCGTCGATATTCCTACGAGCAGTACTTC
CDR3aa: CASHGTSGSPRRYSYEQYF

j_gene: TRBJ2-7
v_gene: TRBV28
abundance: -
d_gene: -
CDR3nt: TGTGCCATCGAATCTCCCGGCGGTTACGAGCAGTACTTC
CDR3aa: CAIESPGGYEQYF

j_gene: TRBJ1-1
v_gene: TRBV12-3/TRBV12-4
abundance: -
d_gene: TRBD1
CDR3nt: TGTGCCAGCAGTTTCCGGGACAGTGAAGCTTTCTTT
CDR3aa: CASSFRDSEAFF

j_gene: TRBJ2-7
v_gene: TRBV18
abundance: few
d_gene: -
CDR3nt: TGTGCCAGCTCACCACCGGTAAAGGGGGGGGCCTACGAGCAGTACTTC
CDR3aa: CASSPPVKGGAYEQYF

j_gene: TRBJ1-4
v_gene: TRBV9
abundance: -
d_gene: -
CDR3nt: TGTGCCAGCAGCGTGTCTTATGCAACTAATGAAAAACTGTTTTTT
CDR3aa: CASSVSYATNEKLFF

j_gene: TRBJ2-2
v_gene: TRBV24-1
abundance: -
d_gene: TRBD2
CDR3nt: TGTGCCACCAGTGATTCTGGGGATAGCGGGACGGCCGGGGAGCTGTTTTTT
CDR3aa: CATSDSGDSGTAGELFF

j_gene: TRBJ1-5
v_gene: TRBV2
abundance: -
d_gene: TRBD1
CDR3nt: TGTGCCAGCAGCGCTCGGGACAGGGTGGTTCCGCCCCAGCATTTT
CDR3aa: CASSARDRVVPPQHF

j_gene: TRBJ1-2
v_gene: TRBV19
abundance: -
d_gene: -
CDR3nt: TGTGCCAGTTCGGGACTGAACTATGGCTACACCTTC
CDR3aa: CASSGLNYGYTF

j_gene: TRBJ2-2
v_gene: TRBV6-5
abundance: -
d_gene: -
CDR3nt: TGTGCCAGCAGTTCGGACAGAATCACCGGGGAGCTGTTTTTT
CDR3aa: CASSSDRITGELFF

j_gene: TRBJ2-5
v_gene: TRBV18
abundance: -
d_gene: -
CDR3nt: TGTGCCAGCTCACCAAACTACCAAGAGACCCAGTACTTC
CDR3aa: CASSPNYQETQYF

j_gene: TRBJ1-3
v_gene: TRBV6-1
abundance: -
d_gene: -
CDR3nt: TGTGCCAGCAGTGCTCTGACTGTTCCCTCTGGAAACACCATATATTTT
CDR3aa: CASSALTVPSGNTIYF

j_gene: TRBJ1-3
v_gene: TRBV4-3
abundance: -
d_gene: -
CDR3nt: TGCGCCAGCAGCCAAGATCGTGGGCAGTCTGGAAACACCATATATTTT
CDR3aa: CASSQDRGQSGNTIYF

j_gene: TRBJ2-5
v_gene: TRBV7-9
abundance: -
d_gene: -
CDR3nt: TGTGCCAGCAGCTTAGCGGGTCACGGGGAGACCCAGTACTTC
CDR3aa: CASSLAGHGETQYF

j_gene: TRBJ1-2
v_gene: TRBV9
abundance: -
d_gene: -
CDR3nt: TGTGCCAGCAACAATAACTATGGCTACACCTTC
CDR3aa: CASNNNYGYTF

j_gene: TRBJ1-3
v_gene: TRBV19
abundance: once
d_gene: TRBD1
CDR3nt: TGTGCCAGTAGTACCCCGGGACAGGGCTTCTCTGGAAACACCATATATTTT
CDR3aa: CASSTPGQGFSGNTIYF

j_gene: TRBJ1-6
v_gene: TRBV28
abundance: -
d_gene: TRBD1
CDR3nt: TGTGCCAGCAGTTTAGGGACAGGGGGTGGTAATTCACCCCTCCACTTT
CDR3aa: CASSLGTGGGNSPLHF

j_gene: TRBJ2-2
v_gene: TRBV2
abundance: -
d_gene: -
CDR3nt: TGTGCCAGCAGTGGGGAGGCGCACACCGGGGAGCTGTTTTTT
CDR3aa: CASSGEAHTGELFF

j_gene: TRBJ2-6
v_gene: TRBV4-2
abundance: -
d_gene: -
CDR3nt: TGTGCCAGCAGCCAAGCGTGGCACTCTGGGGCCAACGTCCTGACTTTC
CDR3aa: CASSQAWHSGANVLTF

j_gene: TRBJ1-2
v_gene: TRBV6-5
abundance: -
d_gene: TRBD1
CDR3nt: TGTGCCAGCAGTCAACGGACAGGGGACTATGGCTACACCTTC
CDR3aa: CASSQRTGDYGYTF

j_gene: TRBJ2-2
v_gene: TRBV6-4
abundance: many
d_gene: -
CDR3nt: TGTGCCAGCAGTGACTCTAGCGCCGGGGAGCTGTTTTTT
CDR3aa: CASSDSSAGELFF

j_gene: TRBJ1-2
v_gene: TRBV2
abundance: few
d_gene: TRBD1
CDR3nt: TGTGCCAGCAGCCAGGGACAGGGTTACTATGGCTACACCTTC
CDR3aa: CASSQGQGYYGYTF

j_gene: TRBJ1-6
v_gene: TRBV7-9
abundance: -
d_gene: -
CDR3nt: TGTGCCAGCAGCCAGACGGGCAGGGCGAGCTCCTATAATTCACCCCTCCACTTT
CDR3aa: CASSQTGRASSYNSPLHF

j_gene: TRBJ2-2
v_gene: TRBV6-4
abundance: -
d_gene: TRBD2
CDR3nt: TGTGCCAGCAGTGTGGCGGGAGAGGGCACCGGGGAGCTGTTTTTT
CDR3aa: CASSVAGEGTGELFF

j_gene: TRBJ1-5
v_gene: TRBV27
abundance: once
d_gene: -
CDR3nt: TGTGCCAGCAGGAACGACTGGAATAGCAATCAGCCCCAGCATTTT
CDR3aa: CASRNDWNSNQPQHF

j_gene: TRBJ2-7
v_gene: TRBV15
abundance: -
d_gene: TRBD2
CDR3nt: TGTGCCACCAGCAGAGAATTAAGCGGGAGCTTTTCCTACGAGCAGTACTTC
CDR3aa: CATSRELSGSFSYEQYF